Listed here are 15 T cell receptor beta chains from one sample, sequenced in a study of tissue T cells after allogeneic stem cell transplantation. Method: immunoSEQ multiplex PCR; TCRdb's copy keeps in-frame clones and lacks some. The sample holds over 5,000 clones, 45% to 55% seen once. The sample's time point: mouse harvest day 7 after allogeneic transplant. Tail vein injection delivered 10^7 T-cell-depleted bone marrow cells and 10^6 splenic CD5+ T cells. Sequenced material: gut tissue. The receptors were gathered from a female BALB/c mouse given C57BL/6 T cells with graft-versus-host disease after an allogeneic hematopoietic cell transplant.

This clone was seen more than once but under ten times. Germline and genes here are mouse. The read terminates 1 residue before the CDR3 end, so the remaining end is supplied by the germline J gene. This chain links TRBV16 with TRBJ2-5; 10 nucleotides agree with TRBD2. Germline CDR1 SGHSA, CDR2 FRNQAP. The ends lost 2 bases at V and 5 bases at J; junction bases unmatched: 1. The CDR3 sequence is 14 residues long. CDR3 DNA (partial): TGTGCAAGCAGCTTACGACTGGGGGGAGACACCCAGTAC. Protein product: CASSLRLGGDTQY. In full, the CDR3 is CASSLRLGGDTQYF.

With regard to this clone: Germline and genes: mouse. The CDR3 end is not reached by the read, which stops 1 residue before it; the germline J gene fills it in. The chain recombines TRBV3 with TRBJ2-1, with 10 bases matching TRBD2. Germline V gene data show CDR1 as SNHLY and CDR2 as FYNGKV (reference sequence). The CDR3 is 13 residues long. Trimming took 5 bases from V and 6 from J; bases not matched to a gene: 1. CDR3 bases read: TGTGCCAGCAGCCTGGGGGGGCGTGCTGAGCAGTTC. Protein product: CASSLGGRAEQF. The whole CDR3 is CASSLGGRAEQFF. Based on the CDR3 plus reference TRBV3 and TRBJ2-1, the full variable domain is GPKVLQIPSHQIIDMGQMVTLNCDPVSNHLYFYWYKQILGQQMEFLVNFYNGKVMEKSKLFKDQFSVERPDGSYFTLKIQPTALEDSAVYFCASSLGGRAEQFFGPGTRLTVL.

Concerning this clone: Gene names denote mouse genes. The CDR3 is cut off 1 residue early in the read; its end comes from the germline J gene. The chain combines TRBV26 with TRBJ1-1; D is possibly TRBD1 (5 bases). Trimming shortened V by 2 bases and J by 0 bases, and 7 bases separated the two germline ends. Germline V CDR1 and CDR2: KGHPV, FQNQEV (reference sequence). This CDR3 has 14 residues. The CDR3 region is CASSLTGANTEVFF. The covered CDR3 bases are TGTGCCAGCAGTCTGACAGGAGCAAACACAGAAGTCTTC.

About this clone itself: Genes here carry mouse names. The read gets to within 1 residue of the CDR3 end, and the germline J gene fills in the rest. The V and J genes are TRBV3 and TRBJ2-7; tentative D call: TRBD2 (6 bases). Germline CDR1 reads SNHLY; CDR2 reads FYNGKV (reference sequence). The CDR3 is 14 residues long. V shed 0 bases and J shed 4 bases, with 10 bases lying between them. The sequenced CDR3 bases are TGTGCCAGCAGCTTAGCGCTCTGGGGTTATGAACAGTAC. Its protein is CASSLALWGYEQY. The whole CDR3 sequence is CASSLALWGYEQYF.

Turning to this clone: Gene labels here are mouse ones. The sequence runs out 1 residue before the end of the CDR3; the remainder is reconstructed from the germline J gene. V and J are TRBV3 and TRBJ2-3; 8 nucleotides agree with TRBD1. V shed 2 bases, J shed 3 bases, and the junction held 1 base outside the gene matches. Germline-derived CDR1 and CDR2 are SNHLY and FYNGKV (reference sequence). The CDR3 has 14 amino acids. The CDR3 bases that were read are TGTGCCAGCAGCTTACAGGGGGCAGCAGAAACGCTGTAT. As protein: CASSLQGAAETLY. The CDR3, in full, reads CASSLQGAAETLYF.

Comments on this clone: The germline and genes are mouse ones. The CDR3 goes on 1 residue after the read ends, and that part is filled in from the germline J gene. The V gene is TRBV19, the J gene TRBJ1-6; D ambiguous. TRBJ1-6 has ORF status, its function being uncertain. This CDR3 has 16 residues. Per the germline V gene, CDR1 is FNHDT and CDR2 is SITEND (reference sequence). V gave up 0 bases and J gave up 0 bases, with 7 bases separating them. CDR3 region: CASSIDSHSYNSPLYF. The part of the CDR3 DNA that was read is TGTGCCAGCAGTATAGACAGCCATTCCTATAATTCGCCCCTCTAC.

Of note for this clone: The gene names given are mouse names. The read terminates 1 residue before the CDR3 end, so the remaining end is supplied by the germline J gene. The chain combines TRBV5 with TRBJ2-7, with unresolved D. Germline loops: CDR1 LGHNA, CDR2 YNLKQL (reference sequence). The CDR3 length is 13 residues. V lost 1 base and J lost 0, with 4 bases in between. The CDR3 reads CASSQGGSYEQYF. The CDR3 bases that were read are TGTGCCAGCAGCCAAGGGGGCTCCTATGAACAGTAC.

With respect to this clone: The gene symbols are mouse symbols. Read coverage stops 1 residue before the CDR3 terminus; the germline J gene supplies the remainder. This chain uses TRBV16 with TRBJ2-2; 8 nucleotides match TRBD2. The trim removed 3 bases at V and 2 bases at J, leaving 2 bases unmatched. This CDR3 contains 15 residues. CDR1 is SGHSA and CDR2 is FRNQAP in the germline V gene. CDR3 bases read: TGTGCAAGCAGCTTGGGGGGGGCTAACACCGGGCAGCTCTAC. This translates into CASSLGGANTGQLY. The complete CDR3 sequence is CASSLGGANTGQLYF.

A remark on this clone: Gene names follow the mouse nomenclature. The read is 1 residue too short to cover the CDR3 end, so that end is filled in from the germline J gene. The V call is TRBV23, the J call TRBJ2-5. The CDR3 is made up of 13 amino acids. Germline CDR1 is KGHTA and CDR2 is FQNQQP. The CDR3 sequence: CSSSQFGQDTQYF. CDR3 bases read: TGCTCCAGCAGTCAATTCGGGCAAGACACCCAGTAC.

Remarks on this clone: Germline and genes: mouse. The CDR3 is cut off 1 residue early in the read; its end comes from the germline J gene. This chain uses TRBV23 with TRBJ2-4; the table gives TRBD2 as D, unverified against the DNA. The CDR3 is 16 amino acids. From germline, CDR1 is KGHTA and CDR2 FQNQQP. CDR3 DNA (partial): TGCTCCAGCAGTCATCCCGGGACTGGGGGGGAAAACACCTTGTAC. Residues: CSSSHPGTGGENTLY. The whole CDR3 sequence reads CSSSHPGTGGENTLYF.

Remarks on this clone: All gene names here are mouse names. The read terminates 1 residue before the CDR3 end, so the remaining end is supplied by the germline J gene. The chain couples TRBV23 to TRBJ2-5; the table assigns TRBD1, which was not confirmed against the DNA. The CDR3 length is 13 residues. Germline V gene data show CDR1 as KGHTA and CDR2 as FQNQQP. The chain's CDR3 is CSSSHQGEDTQYF. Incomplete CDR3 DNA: TGCTCCAGCAGTCATCAGGGGGAAGACACCCAGTAC.

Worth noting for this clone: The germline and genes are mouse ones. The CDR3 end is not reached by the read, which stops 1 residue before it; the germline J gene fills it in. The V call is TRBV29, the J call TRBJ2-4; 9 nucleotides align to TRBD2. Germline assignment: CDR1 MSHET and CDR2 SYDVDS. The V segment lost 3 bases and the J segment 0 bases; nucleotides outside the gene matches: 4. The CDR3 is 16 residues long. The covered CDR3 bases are TGTGCTAGCAGTTTCCTGGGGGGGTCTAGTCAAAACACCTTGTAC. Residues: CASSFLGGSSQNTLY. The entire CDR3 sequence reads CASSFLGGSSQNTLYF.

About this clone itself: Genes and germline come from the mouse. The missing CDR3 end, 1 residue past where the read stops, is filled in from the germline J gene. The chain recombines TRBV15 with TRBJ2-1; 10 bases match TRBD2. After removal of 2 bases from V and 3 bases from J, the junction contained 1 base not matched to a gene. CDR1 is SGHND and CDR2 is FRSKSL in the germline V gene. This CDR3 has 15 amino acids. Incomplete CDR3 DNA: TGTGCCAGCAGTTTACTGGGGGGGCCCTATGCTGAGCAGTTC. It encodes CASSLLGGPYAEQF. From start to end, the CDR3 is CASSLLGGPYAEQFF.

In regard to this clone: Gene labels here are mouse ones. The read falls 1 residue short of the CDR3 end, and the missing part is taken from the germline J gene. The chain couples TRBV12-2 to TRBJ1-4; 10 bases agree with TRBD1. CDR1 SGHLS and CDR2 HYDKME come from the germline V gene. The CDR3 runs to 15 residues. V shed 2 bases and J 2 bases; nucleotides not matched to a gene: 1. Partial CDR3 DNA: TGTGCCAGCTCTCCGGGACAGGGGTCCAACGAAAGATTATTT. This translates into CASSPGQGSNERLF. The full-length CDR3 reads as CASSPGQGSNERLFF.

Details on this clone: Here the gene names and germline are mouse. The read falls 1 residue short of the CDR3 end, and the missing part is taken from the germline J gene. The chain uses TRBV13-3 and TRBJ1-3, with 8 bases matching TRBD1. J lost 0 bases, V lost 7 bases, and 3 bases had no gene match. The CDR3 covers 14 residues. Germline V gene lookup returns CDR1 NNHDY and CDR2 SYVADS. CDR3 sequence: CASGDRNSGNTLYF. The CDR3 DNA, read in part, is TGTGCCAGCGGGGACAGGAATTCTGGAAATACGCTCTAT.